Listed below are T cell receptor beta chains from one sample, sequenced in a study of blood T cell repertoires in COVID-19. Sequencing was performed with immunoSEQ multiplex PCR; in TCRdb, only in-frame clones are kept and a portion is missing. This sample has roughly 40,000 clones; around 85% occur once, and the top ten carry 9.9%. Sequencing was done on a sample of peripheral blood. These receptors originate from a human donor in a cohort sampled during active COVID-19. Both conserved end residues are part of each CDR3. A D gene is named only where the DNA matches it firmly. Clone size appears in some rows only: once, few, many, or a class for an expanded clone.

clone_size	v_call	d_call	j_call	cdr3_nt	cdr3_aa
.	TRBV6-5	.	TRBJ1-1	TGTGCCAGCAGCTGGGGACAGAACACTGAAGCTTTCTTT	CASSWGQNTEAFF
.	TRBV7-3	TRBD1	TRBJ2-3	TGTGCCAGCAGCGACAGGGGTGTAGATACGCAGTATTTT	CASSDRGVDTQYF
.	TRBV11-1	TRBD1	TRBJ2-5	TGTGCCAGCAGCGATAACAGGGGAATGAGTCCCCAGTACTTC	CASSDNRGMSPQYF
.	TRBV6-2/TRBV6-3	.	TRBJ1-2	TGTGCCAGCAGTTACGGTAGCTATGGCTACACCTTC	CASSYGSYGYTF
once	TRBV9	TRBD2	TRBJ2-1	TGTGCCAGCAGCCCTGAGGGGACTAGTTGGAATGAGCAGTTCTTC	CASSPEGTSWNEQFF
.	TRBV19	.	TRBJ1-2	TGTGCCAGCCGTGGCGGGGGCTCCTATGGCTACACCTTC	CASRGGGSYGYTF
.	TRBV29-1	TRBD1	TRBJ1-1	TGCAGCGCAGGCTCTGACAGGGGGAACACTGAAGCTTTCTTT	CSAGSDRGNTEAFF
.	TRBV19	TRBD1	TRBJ1-2	TGTGCCAGTAGTCCCCAGGGCTCACAGGGGGTGGTTGGCTACACCTTC	CASSPQGSQGVVGYTF
.	TRBV9	.	TRBJ1-1	TGTGCCAGCAGCGTTGACCCGGGACACAACACTGAAGCTTTCTTT	CASSVDPGHNTEAFF
.	TRBV4-1	TRBD2	TRBJ2-2	TGCGCCAGCAGCCAGGGGTGGCTAGCGGGAGCGTCGGGGCCCGGGGAGCTGTTTTTT	CASSQGWLAGASGPGELFF
.	TRBV9	TRBD1	TRBJ2-7	TGTGCCAGCAGCCCTGGGCGCGGACAGGGGATTTACGAGCAGTACTTC	CASSPGRGQGIYEQYF
.	TRBV30	.	TRBJ2-7	TGTGCCTGGAGTGTCCGGTACGAGCAGTACTTC	CAWSVRYEQYF
.	TRBV10-3	TRBD1	TRBJ1-1	TGTGCCATCAAGTCCGGGACAGGGGTTTATCATGAAGCTTTCTTT	CAIKSGTGVYHEAFF
.	TRBV5-1	TRBD1	TRBJ1-1	TGCGCCAGCAGCTTTACAGGGGGCGGCACTGAAGCTTTCTTT	CASSFTGGGTEAFF
.	TRBV4-3	.	TRBJ1-2	TGCGCCAGCAGCCAAGATCTTAGGGGATGGGACTATGGCTACACCTTC	CASSQDLRGWDYGYTF
.	TRBV6-5	.	TRBJ1-2	TGTGCCAGCAGTTACTCCTCGGGTACCTATGGCTACACCTTC	CASSYSSGTYGYTF
.	TRBV6-4	.	TRBJ1-1	TGTGCCAGCAGTTACTTAACAGGGGAAGCTTTCTTT	CASSYLTGEAFF